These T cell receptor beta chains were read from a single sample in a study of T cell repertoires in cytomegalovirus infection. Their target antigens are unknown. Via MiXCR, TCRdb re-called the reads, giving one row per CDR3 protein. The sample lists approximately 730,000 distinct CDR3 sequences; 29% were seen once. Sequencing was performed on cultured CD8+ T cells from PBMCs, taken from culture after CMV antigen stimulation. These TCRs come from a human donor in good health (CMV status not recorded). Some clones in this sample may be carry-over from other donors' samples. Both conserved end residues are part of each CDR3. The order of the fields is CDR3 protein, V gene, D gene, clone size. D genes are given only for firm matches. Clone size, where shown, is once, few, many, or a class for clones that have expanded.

CASSRAQEFNSPLHF,TRBV3-1,.,.
CASSEAGGSNEQFF,TRBV6-1,.,few
CASSDLSSVGTEAFF,TRBV2,.,.
CASSQLNGGLGTDTQYF,TRBV4-2,.,.
CASSSALKQGANNSPLHF,TRBV7-3,TRBD1,.
CASSEEGGTEAFF,TRBV6-4,.,.
CASSLSTGRSYNEQFF,TRBV7-8,.,.
CASSLVGAGWPSYEQYF,TRBV12-3/TRBV12-4,.,.
CASSLANRVGTDTQYF,TRBV7-8,.,few
CASSPSGATEAFF,TRBV7-9,.,many
CAISELKAMGYGYTF,TRBV10-3,.,.
CATSKRTGVNNEQFF,TRBV15,TRBD1,.
CASSRTGPSDQYF,TRBV6-5,TRBD1,.
CASSYTFSERKHTGELFF,TRBV6-2/TRBV6-3,.,few
CASISDYYGYTF,TRBV10-2,.,.
CASSYGYRGETQYF,TRBV6-5,TRBD1,.
CASSWIEAISYNEQFF,TRBV6-6,.,.
CASSSTGQNPYEQYF,TRBV5-1,TRBD1,.
CAISEGGRGGGYTF,TRBV10-3,.,few
CASSPDRVSTDTQYF,TRBV12-3/TRBV12-4,TRBD1,.
CATLQGSGELFF,TRBV6-1,TRBD1,many
CASSAQGASNQPQHF,TRBV6-5,TRBD1,many
CSVGTGPYGYTF,TRBV29-1,TRBD1,few
CAIRDREGKTEAFF,TRBV10-3,TRBD1,many
CASIARGGEQFF,TRBV7-2,TRBD2,many
CASSYPGAGGETQYF,TRBV4-1,.,.
CASSQESLGTGAGDAFF,TRBV4-1,TRBD1,.
CASSSEGDLLFYGYTF,TRBV7-1,.,.
CSARDRRTPNQPQHF,TRBV20-1,.,.
CASSLGTNYGYTF,TRBV7-9,.,many
CASSLQQGGGYGYTF,TRBV27,TRBD1,many
CSARSTDWQPQHF,TRBV20-1,.,many
CASSRPGTEGTEAFF,TRBV27,TRBD1,.
CASSAPHRGLSGNTIYF,TRBV9,TRBD1,.
CASAHRYPPGQTDTQYF,TRBV4-1,.,.
CASSNFVGTTEAFF,TRBV19,.,few
CASSYTTSVGPDTQYF,TRBV6-5,TRBD2,few
CASSLRVRHPNTEAFF,TRBV5-1,.,.
CASSLAMGSQRYGYTF,TRBV27,.,.
CASSYGGKGAEAFF,TRBV6-5,.,.
CASSSPGQGIPEAFF,TRBV27,TRBD1,.
CATRETGSGDEKLFF,TRBV10-3,.,.
CASSVGGAWNNEQFF,TRBV9,.,.
CASSLFGLGNEKLFF,TRBV7-8,.,.
CASSYGTGSPGNTIYF,TRBV6-5,TRBD1,.
CASSQPGQGSYNEQFF,TRBV14,TRBD1,many